This TCR beta chain was sequenced during a study of blood T cell repertoires in COVID-19. Assay used: immunoSEQ multiplex PCR; TCRdb lists only in-frame clones, some missing. Altogether about 280,000 clones are present, 91% being singletons, with the ten largest covering 2.8%. Those enrolled, adults aged roughly 18 to 90 years, came from about two dozen US areas. What was sequenced was PBMCs or T cells enriched from blood (not recorded which). The TCR was taken from a man aged 40-55 years who had been exposed to COVID-19.

CDR3 region: CATSRGLAGYNEQFF. Written as DNA, the CDR3 is TGTGCCACCAGCAGAGGTTTGGCAGGGTACAATGAGCAGTTCTTC. The chain couples TRBV15 to TRBJ2-1; a weak D match, TRBD1 (5 bases). CDR1 is LNHNV and CDR2 is YYDKDF in the germline V gene (reference sequence). The CDR3 has 15 residues. Trimming took 1 base from V and 4 from J, leaving 11 bases between them.